This T cell receptor (beta chain) is from a study of regulatory T cells in long-lasting Graves disease. Study-wide results and caveats: A limited number of samples was an acknowledged limitation.

Time point reported: newly diagnosed GD, antithyroid drugs for less than 3 months. Construction of the TCR library relied on RNA isolated from PBMCs. According to the study, TCR beta libraries were built with iRepertoire HTBI primers and CDR3-region Arm-PCR. Each CDR3 protein gets one entry after TCRdb re-called the multiplex PCR reads with MiXCR. This table holds roughly 610,000 distinct CDR3 sequences, roughly 15% found once. In this sample, this clonotype turned up many times. Its specificity is unknown. These same data were also listed under a study on T cells in Graves' hyperthyroidism and ophthalmopathy. From that study: Absence of ophthalmopathy progression within 18 months defined stable Graves' hyperthyroidism. TCR CDR3 underwent first-round RT-PCR with the HTBI primer set.

The clonotype comes from a woman aged 25-40 years with Graves disease. The starting material was peripheral blood mononuclear cells (PBMCs), obtained at new diagnosis, from a patient treated with antithyroid drugs.

CDR3 in amino acids: CAWSVTRRASTEAFF. In DNA form, the CDR3 reads TGTGCCTGGAGTGTAACGCGGAGGGCGAGCACTGAAGCTTTCTTT. The V gene is TRBV30, the J gene TRBJ1-1; no clear D. The length of the CDR3 is 15 residues. V lost 0 bases and J lost 4, with 15 bases in between. Germline CDR1 and CDR2: GTSNPN and SVGIG (reference sequence).